A single sample is the source of the 11 T cell receptor beta chains below, sequenced in a study of vaccination and CD4 T cells after COVID-19. An Oncomine TCR Beta short-read assay was used to sequence the DNA from cultured CD4+ T cells. TCRdb re-derived calls from the PCR reads in MiXCR, one entry per CDR3 protein. The repertoire holds almost 20,000 distinct CDR3 sequences, 40% to 45% seen once, with roughly a quarter in the top ten. The treatment is: approximately 10-day PBMC culture with coronavirus spike peptide pools or control peptides (ViraFEST assay). Which antigens these TCRs recognize remains unknown. The sequences come from CD4+ T cells from blood, cultured in vitro, collected before SARS-CoV-2 vaccination. The receptors were gathered from a human donor who received a COVID-19 vaccine.

The CDR3: CSASPGGRQTEAFF. The CDR3, as DNA: TGCAGTGCTAGTCCGGGGGGTCGACAGACTGAAGCTTTCTTT. The chain combines TRBV20-1 with TRBJ1-1; a weak D match, TRBD1 (5 bases). The V gene's germline CDR1 is DFQATT and CDR2 SNEGSKA (reference sequence). Trimming pared 3 bases from V and 5 bases from J, leaving 16 bases between. The CDR3 sequence is 14 residues long.

The chain has TRBV7-3 and TRBJ1-1; 9 bases agree with TRBD1. In germline, CDR1 is SGHTA, CDR2 FQGTGA. CDR3 length: 15 amino acids. The V segment lost 2 bases and the J segment 2 bases; nucleotides outside the gene matches: 3. For the CDR3, the DNA is TGTGCCAGCAGCTTAGGACAGGGGACAAACACTGAAGCTTTCTTT. Residues: CASSLGQGTNTEAFF. Looking up the rest from reference TRBV7-3 and TRBJ1-1 gives the full variable domain: GAGVSQTPSNKVTEKGKYVELRCDPISGHTALYWYRQSLGQGPEFLIYFQGTGAADDSGLPNDRFFAVRPEGSVSTLKIQRTERGDSAVYLCASSLGQGTNTEAFFGQGTRLTVV.

This clonotype was counted only a few times. This chain uses TRBV20-1 with TRBJ2-5; 9 nucleotides agree with TRBD2. Germline V gene lookup returns CDR1 DFQATT and CDR2 SNEGSKA (reference sequence). There are 17 residues in the CDR3. V lost 0 bases and J lost 3; bases outside the gene matches: 11. CDR3 bases: TGCAGTGCTAGAGATTCGGCCGCGGGGGGGCGGGAAGAGACCCAGTACTTC. As protein: CSARDSAAGGREETQYF.

The genes are TRBV20-1 and TRBJ1-6; 9 nucleotides match TRBD1. The length of the CDR3 is 15 residues. The V and J ends lost 1 base and 8 bases, in that order; junction bases with no gene match: 6. Germline CDR1 DFQATT, CDR2 SNEGSKA (reference sequence). The CDR3: CSARAYRDRDSPLHF. The CDR3 bases are TGCAGTGCTAGAGCCTACCGGGACAGGGATTCACCCCTCCACTTT.

This clonotype was observed a handful of times. V gene TRBV7-8 combines with J gene TRBJ2-3; 7 nucleotides agree with TRBD1. V lost 3 bases, J lost 3 bases, and 6 bases stayed unmatched. From germline, CDR1 is SGHVS and CDR2 FQNEAQ. The CDR3 runs to 15 residues. The CDR3 loop reads CASSFKGANTDTQYF. CDR3 coding DNA: TGTGCCAGCAGCTTTAAGGGGGCGAATACAGATACGCAGTATTTT.

The chain is built from TRBV27 and TRBJ2-3; 12 bases align to TRBD2. Losses at the gene ends were 5 bases for V and 2 bases for J; bases not matched to a gene: 8. CDR3 size: 17 residues. CDR1 MNHEY and CDR2 SMNVEV come from the germline V gene (reference sequence). CDR3 DNA: TGTGCCAGCAGTCCTGACCTAGCGGGGGGGTTCACAGATACGCAGTATTTT. The encoded protein is CASSPDLAGGFTDTQYF.

V is TRBV29-1 and J is TRBJ2-7; 13 positions match TRBD2. Looked up from germline, CDR1 is SQVTM and CDR2 is ANQGSEA. V was pared by 8 bases and J by 5 bases, with 6 bases of the junction left unmatched. The CDR3 runs to 13 residues. CDR3 nucleotide sequence: TGCAGCTACAGGACTAGCGGGGGCAACGAGCAGTACTTC. Translation: CSYRTSGGNEQYF.

The chain has TRBV6-5 and TRBJ1-2; D may be TRBD1 (5 bases). Germline V gene data show CDR1 as MNHEY and CDR2 as SVGAGI. This CDR3 is built from 15 residues. V was clipped by 4 bases and J by 4 bases, with 16 bases between them. CDR3 nucleotides: TGTGCCAGCAGTTTCATCGGGGGGGTTGCCTATGGCTACACCTTC. This gives the protein CASSFIGGVAYGYTF.

The chain employs TRBV11-3 and TRBJ2-3, with D possibly TRBD2 on 6 matching bases. This CDR3 region has 15 residues. V was shortened by 0 bases and J by 1 base, with 8 bases between the two germline ends. The V gene's germline CDR1 is SGHNT and CDR2 YENEEA. The CDR3 sequence: CASSLEGTRTDTQYF. The CDR3 DNA reads as TGTGCCAGCAGCTTAGAGGGGACTCGCACAGATACGCAGTATTTT.

A few counts support this clonotype. The chain employs TRBV7-8 and TRBJ2-5; D is possibly TRBD1 (6 bases). CDR1 SGHVS and CDR2 FQNEAQ come from the germline V gene. CDR3 length: 14 amino acids. The V end lost 0 bases, the J end lost 5 bases, and 10 bases lay between the germline ends. CDR3 in DNA: TGTGCCAGCAGCTTAGCGCGAAGGGGGGAGACCCAGTACTTC. Amino acids: CASSLARRGETQYF.

The chain is built from TRBV6-1 and TRBJ2-2; TRBD1 might be the D (6 bases). The CDR3 contains 17 residues. Trimming took off 6 bases at V and 3 bases at J, with 20 bases between the two ends. Germline V gene data show CDR1 as MNHNS and CDR2 as SASEGT. The CDR3 sequence: CASSLLPQGWDTGELFF. In DNA form, the CDR3 reads TGTGCCAGCAGCCTTCTTCCTCAGGGGTGGGACACCGGGGAGCTGTTTTTT.